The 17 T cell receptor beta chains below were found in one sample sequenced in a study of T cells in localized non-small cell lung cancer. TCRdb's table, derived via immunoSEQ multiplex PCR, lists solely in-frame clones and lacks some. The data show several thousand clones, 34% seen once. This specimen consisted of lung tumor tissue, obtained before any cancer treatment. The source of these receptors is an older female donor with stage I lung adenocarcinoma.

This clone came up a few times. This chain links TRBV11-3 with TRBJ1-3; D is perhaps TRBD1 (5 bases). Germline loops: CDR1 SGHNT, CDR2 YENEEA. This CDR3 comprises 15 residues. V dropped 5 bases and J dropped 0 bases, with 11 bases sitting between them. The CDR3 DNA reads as TGTGCCAGCAGCCCTCAGGGCGACTCTGGAAACACCATATATTTT. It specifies CASSPQGDSGNTIYF.

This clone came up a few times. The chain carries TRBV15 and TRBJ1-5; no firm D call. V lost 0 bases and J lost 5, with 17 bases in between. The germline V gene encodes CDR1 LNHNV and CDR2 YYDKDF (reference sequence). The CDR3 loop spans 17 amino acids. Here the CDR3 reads CATSRDPATFPYQPQHF. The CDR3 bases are TGTGCCACCAGCAGAGACCCCGCCACTTTCCCCTATCAGCCCCAGCATTTT. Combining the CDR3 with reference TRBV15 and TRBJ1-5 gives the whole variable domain DAMVIQNPRYQVTQFGKPVTLSCSQTLNHNVMYWYQQKSSQAPKLLFHYYDKDFNNEADTPDNFQSRRPNTSFCFLDIRSPGLGDTAMYLCATSRDPATFPYQPQHFGDGTRLSIL.

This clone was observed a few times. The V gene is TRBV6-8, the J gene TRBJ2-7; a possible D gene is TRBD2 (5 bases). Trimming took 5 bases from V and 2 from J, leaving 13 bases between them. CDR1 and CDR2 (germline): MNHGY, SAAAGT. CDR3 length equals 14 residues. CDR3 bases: TGTGCCAGCAGTCGTCAGGCGGGTCCCTACGAGCAGTACTTC. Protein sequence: CASSRQAGPYEQYF.

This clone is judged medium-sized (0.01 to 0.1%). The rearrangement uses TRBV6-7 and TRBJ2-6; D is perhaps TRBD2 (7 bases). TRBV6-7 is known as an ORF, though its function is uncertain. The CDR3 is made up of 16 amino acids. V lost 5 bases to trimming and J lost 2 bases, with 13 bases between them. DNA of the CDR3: TGTGCCAGCAGTAGCATAGGGGGGGCTGGGGCCAACGTCCTGACTTTC. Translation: CASSSIGGAGANVLTF.

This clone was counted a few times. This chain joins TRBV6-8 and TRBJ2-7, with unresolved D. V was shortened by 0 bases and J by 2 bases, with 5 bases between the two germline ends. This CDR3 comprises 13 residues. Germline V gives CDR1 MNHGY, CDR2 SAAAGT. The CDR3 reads CASSYSIAYEQYF. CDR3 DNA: TGTGCCAGCAGTTACTCGATCGCCTACGAGCAGTACTTC.

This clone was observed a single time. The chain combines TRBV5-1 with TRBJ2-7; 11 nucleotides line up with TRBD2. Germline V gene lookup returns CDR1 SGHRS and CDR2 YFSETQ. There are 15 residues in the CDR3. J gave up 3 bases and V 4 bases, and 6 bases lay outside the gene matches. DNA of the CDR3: TGCGCCAGCAGCCTCTCAACTAGCGGGAGCTACGAGCAGTACTTC. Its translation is CASSLSTSGSYEQYF.

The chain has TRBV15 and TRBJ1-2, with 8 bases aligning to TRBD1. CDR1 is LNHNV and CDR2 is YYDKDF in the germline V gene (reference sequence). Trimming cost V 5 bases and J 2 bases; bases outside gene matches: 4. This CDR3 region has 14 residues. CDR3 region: CATSAGQGNYGYTF. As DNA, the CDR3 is TGTGCCACCAGCGCCGGACAGGGCAACTATGGCTACACCTTC.

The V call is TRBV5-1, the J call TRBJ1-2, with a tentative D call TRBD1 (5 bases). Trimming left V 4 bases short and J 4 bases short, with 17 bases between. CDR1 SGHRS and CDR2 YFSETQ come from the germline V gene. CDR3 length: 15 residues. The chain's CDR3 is CASSLEAGGGYGYTF. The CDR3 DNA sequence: TGCGCCAGCAGCCTCGAGGCAGGCGGGGGCTATGGCTACACCTTC.

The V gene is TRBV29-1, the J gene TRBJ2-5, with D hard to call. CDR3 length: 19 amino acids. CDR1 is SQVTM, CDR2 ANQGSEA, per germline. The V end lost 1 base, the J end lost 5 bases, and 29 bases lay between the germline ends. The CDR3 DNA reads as TGCAGCGTTGAAGGGTCACGGCAGCCGTTTTTATCTCGGTTGGAGACCCAGTACTTC. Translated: CSVEGSRQPFLSRLETQYF. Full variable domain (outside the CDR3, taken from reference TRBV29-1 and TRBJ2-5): SAVISQKPSRDICQRGTSLTIQCQVDSQVTMMFWYRQQPGQSLTLIATANQGSEATYESGFVIDKFPISRPNLTFSTLTVSNMSPEDSSIYLCSVEGSRQPFLSRLETQYFGPGTRLLVL.

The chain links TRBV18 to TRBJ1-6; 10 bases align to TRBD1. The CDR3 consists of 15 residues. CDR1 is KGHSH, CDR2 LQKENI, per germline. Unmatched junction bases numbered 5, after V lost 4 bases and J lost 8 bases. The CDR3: CASSLGQGWDSPLHF. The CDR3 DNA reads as TGTGCCAGCTCACTGGGACAGGGGTGGGATTCACCCCTCCACTTT.

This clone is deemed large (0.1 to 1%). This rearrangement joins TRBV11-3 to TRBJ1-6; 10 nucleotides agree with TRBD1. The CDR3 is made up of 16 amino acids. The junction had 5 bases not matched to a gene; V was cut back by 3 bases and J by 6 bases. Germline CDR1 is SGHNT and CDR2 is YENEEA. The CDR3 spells CASSLRDRGSNSPLHF. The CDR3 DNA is TGTGCCAGCAGCTTGAGGGACAGGGGTAGTAATTCACCCCTCCACTTT.

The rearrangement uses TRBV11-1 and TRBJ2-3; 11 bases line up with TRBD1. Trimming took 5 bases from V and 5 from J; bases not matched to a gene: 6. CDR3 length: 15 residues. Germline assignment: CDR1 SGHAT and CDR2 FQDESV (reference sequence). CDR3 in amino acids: CASSEGQGAKDTQYF. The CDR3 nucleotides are TGTGCCAGCAGCGAAGGACAGGGGGCTAAAGATACGCAGTATTTT.

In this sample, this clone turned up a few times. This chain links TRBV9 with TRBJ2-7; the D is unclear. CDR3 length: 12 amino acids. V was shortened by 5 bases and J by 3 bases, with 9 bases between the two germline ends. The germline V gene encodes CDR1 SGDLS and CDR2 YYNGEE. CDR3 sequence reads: CASSGPSYEQYF. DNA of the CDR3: TGTGCCAGCAGTGGGCCTAGCTACGAGCAGTACTTC.

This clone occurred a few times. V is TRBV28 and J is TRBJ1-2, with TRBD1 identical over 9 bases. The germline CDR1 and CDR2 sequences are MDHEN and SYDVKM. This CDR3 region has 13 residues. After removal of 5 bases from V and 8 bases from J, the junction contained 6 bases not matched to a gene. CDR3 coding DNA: TGTGCCAGCAGTCCCGGACAGGGGAGGGGCTACACCTTC. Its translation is CASSPGQGRGYTF.

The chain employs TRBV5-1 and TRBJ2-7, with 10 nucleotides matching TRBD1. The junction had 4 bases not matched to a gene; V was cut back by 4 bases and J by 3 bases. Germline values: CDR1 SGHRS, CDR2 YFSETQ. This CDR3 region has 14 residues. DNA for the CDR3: TGCGCCAGCAGCGATGGACAGGGGGTCTACGAGCAGTACTTC. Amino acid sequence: CASSDGQGVYEQYF.

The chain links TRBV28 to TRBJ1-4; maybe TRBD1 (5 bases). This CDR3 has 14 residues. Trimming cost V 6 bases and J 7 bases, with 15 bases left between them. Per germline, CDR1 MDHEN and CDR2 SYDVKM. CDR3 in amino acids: CASRAQGVGEKLFF. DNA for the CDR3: TGTGCCAGCAGGGCGCAGGGAGTGGGTGAAAAACTGTTTTTT.

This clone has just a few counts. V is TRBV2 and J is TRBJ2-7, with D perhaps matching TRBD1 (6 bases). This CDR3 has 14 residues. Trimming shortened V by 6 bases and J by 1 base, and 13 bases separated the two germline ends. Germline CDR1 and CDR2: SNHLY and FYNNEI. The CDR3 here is CASSGRDTSYEQYF. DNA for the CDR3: TGTGCCAGCAGCGGCCGGGACACTTCCTACGAGCAGTACTTC.